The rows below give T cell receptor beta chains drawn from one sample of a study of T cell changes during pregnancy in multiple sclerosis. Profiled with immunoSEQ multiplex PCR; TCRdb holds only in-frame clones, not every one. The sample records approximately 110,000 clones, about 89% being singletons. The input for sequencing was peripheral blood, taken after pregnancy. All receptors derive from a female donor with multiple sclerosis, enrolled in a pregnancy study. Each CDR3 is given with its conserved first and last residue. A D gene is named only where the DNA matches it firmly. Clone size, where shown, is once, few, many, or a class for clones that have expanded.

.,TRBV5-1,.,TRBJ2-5,CASSLQGRETQYF,TGCGCCAGCAGCTTGCAGGGTCGGGAGACCCAGTACTTC
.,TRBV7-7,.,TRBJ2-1,CASSLASFNNEQFF,TGTGCTAGCAGCTTAGCGAGCTTTAACAATGAGCAGTTCTTC
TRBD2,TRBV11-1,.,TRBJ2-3,CASSSWTSADTQYF,TGTGCCAGCAGCTCCTGGACTAGCGCAGATACGCAGTATTTT
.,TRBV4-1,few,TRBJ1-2,CASSPAVADNYYGYTF,TGCGCCAGCAGCCCAGCGGTGGCAGACAACTACTATGGCTACACCTTC
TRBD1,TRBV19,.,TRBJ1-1,CASRNRGGNTEAFF,TGTGCCAGTAGGAACAGGGGAGGGAACACTGAAGCTTTCTTT
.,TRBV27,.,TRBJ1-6,CASRSRVSYNSPLHF,TGTGCCAGCAGGTCGAGGGTCTCCTATAATTCACCCCTCCACTTT
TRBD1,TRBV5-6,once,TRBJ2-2,CASSLLTGVGTGELFF,TGTGCCAGCAGCCTTCTGACAGGGGTGGGCACCGGGGAGCTGTTTTTT
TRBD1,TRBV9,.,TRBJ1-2,CASSVGTGPNGYTF,TGTGCCAGCAGCGTAGGGACAGGGCCGAATGGCTACACCTTC
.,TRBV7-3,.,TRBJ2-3,CASSLRLGGTQYF,TGTGCCAGCAGCTTAAGACTAGGTGGGACGCAGTATTTT
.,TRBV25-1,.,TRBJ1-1,CASSGQGTEAFF,TGTGCCAGCAGTGGACAAGGCACTGAAGCTTTCTTT
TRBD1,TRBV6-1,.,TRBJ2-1,CASSERTGEVDEQFF,TGTGCCAGCAGTGAGAGGACAGGGGAGGTCGATGAGCAGTTCTTC
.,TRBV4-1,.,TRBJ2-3,CASSQGNRAGADTQYF,TGCGCCAGCAGCCAAGGTAATAGGGCGGGTGCAGATACGCAGTATTTT
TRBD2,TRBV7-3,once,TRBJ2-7,CASSLTGRAPHEQYF,TGTGCCAGCAGCTTAACGGGGAGGGCCCCCCACGAGCAGTACTTC
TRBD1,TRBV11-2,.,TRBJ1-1,CASSPGQGVDEAFF,TGTGCCAGCAGCCCCGGACAGGGCGTAGATGAAGCTTTCTTT
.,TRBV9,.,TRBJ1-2,CASSPTDVKTDNYGYTF,TGTGCCAGCTCCCCTACCGACGTTAAGACAGACAACTATGGCTACACCTTC
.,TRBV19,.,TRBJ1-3,CASSDRRWQRSGNTIYF,TGTGCCAGTAGTGATAGGCGATGGCAGCGCTCTGGAAACACCATATATTTT
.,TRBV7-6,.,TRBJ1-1,CASSLGGGSTEAFF,TGTGCCAGCAGCTTAGGGGGGGGAAGCACTGAAGCTTTCTTT
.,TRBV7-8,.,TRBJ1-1,CASSLRFGTSYVAFF,TGTGCCAGCAGCTTAAGGTTCGGGACATCGTACGTAGCTTTCTTT
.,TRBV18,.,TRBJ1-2,CASSPLEARGGYTF,TGTGCCAGCTCACCTCTTGAGGCTCGGGGTGGCTACACCTTC
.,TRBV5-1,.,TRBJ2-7,CASSTTGPEQYF,TGCGCCAGCAGCACAACAGGGCCCGAGCAGTACTTC
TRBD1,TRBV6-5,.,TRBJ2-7,CASSYFATGGRYEQYF,TGTGCCAGCAGTTACTTCGCGACAGGGGGCCGGTACGAGCAGTACTTC
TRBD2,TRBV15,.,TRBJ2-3,CATEPHVGGGAADTQYF,TGTGCCACCGAGCCCCACGTTGGCGGGGGGGCCGCAGATACGCAGTATTTT
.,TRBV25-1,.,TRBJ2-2,CASMVPGGPAPGELFF,TGTGCCAGCATGGTTCCGGGGGGCCCCGCGCCCGGGGAGCTGTTTTTT
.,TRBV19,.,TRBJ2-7,CASSIDRAIPYEQYF,TGTGCCAGTAGTATAGACAGGGCGATACCCTACGAGCAGTACTTC
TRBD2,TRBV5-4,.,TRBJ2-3,CASSPGGSTDTQYF,TGTGCCAGCAGCCCGGGGGGGAGCACAGATACGCAGTATTTT
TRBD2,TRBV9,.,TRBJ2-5,CASSSQLGTSGLQETQYF,TGTGCCAGCAGCTCCCAGCTCGGGACTAGCGGACTACAAGAGACCCAGTACTTC
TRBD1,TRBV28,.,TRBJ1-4,CASSLWGGTGVEKLFF,TGTGCCAGCAGTTTATGGGGAGGGACAGGGGTCGAAAAACTGTTTTTT
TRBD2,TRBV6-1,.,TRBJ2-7,CASTPGGEQYF,TGTGCCAGCACCCCGGGGGGCGAGCAGTACTTC
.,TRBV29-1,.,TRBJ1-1,CSARGGGYAEAFF,TGCAGCGCCCGAGGCGGGGGCTACGCTGAAGCTTTCTTT
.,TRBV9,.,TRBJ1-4,CASSAGTEPGGEKLFF,TGTGCCAGCAGTGCGGGGACGGAACCCGGAGGGGAAAAACTGTTTTTT
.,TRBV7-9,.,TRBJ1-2,CASSLWTDWQGYTF,TGTGCCAGCAGCCTTTGGACAGACTGGCAGGGCTACACCTTC
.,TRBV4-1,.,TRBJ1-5,CASSQDAGGTQPQHF,TGCGCCAGCAGCCAAGATGCGGGGGGCACTCAGCCCCAGCATTTT
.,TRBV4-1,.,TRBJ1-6,CASSSGVLRSPLHF,TGCGCCAGCAGTTCAGGGGTCCTTCGTTCACCCCTCCACTTT
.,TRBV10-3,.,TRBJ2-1,CAIRMGSGGSDNEQFF,TGTGCCATCAGAATGGGGTCAGGAGGTAGCGACAATGAGCAGTTCTTC
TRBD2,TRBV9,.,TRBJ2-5,CASSGPGLAGGNQETQYF,TGTGCCAGCAGCGGGCCGGGACTAGCGGGGGGGAACCAAGAGACCCAGTACTTC
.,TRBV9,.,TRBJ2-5,CASSKSGGAETQYF,TGTGCCAGCAGCAAATCTGGGGGCGCAGAGACCCAGTACTTC
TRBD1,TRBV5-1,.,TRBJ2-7,CASSLNRGPAGLKVYEQYF,TGCGCCAGCAGCTTGAACAGGGGGCCTGCGGGACTAAAGGTCTACGAGCAGTACTTC